Listed here are 32 T cell receptor beta chains from one sample, sequenced in a study of blood T cell repertoires in COVID-19. Produced via immunoSEQ multiplex PCR; TCRdb's table is partial and in-frame only. The top ten hold 0.9% of the sample, which has roughly 100,000 clones, 71% seen once. The sequencing sample was made of peripheral blood. The source is a human donor with acute or convalescent COVID-19. The donor label of this sample is uncertain.

The V and J genes are TRBV9 and TRBJ2-3, with D unclear. Trimming removed 1 base at V and 4 bases at J, with 10 bases between. CDR3 length: 14 residues. CDR1 SGDLS and CDR2 YYNGEE come from the germline V gene. Here the CDR3 DNA reads TGTGCCAGCAGCGTATTTACACAGCCAGATACGCAGTATTTT. Its translation is CASSVFTQPDTQYF.

This rearrangement joins TRBV27 to TRBJ2-3; weak D call: TRBD1 (5 bases). V was shortened by 4 bases and J by 3 bases, with 11 bases between the two germline ends. Germline V CDR1 and CDR2: MNHEY, SMNVEV (reference sequence). CDR3 length: 14 amino acids. The CDR3 nucleotides are TGTGCCAGCAGTTACCTGACAGCAACAGATACGCAGTATTTT. It codes for CASSYLTATDTQYF.

The chain combines TRBV5-1 with TRBJ2-2, with unresolved D. The CDR3 loop spans 13 amino acids. Germline-derived CDR1 and CDR2 are SGHRS and YFSETQ. Trimming removed 3 bases from V and 6 bases from J, with 9 bases in between. CDR3 sequence reads: CASSSASAGELFF. The CDR3 DNA reads as TGCGCCAGCAGCTCGGCTAGTGCCGGGGAGCTGTTTTTT.

V and J are TRBV5-6 and TRBJ1-1, with TRBD1 matching 9 bases. Germline CDR1 is SGHDT and CDR2 is YYEEEE. The CDR3 contains 15 residues. The V and J ends lost 4 bases and 4 bases, in that order; junction bases with no gene match: 8. CDR3 amino acids: CASSPTGGLGTEAFF. CDR3 in DNA: TGTGCCAGCAGCCCCACAGGGGGCTTGGGCACTGAAGCTTTCTTT.

This clone was observed once. The V call is TRBV2, the J call TRBJ1-2; D is ambiguous. CDR1 is SNHLY and CDR2 is FYNNEI in the germline V gene. V was pared by 11 bases and J by 8 bases, with 9 bases between. The CDR3 consists of 9 residues. Here the CDR3 DNA reads TGTGCCGAGGGTCTGGGCTACACCTTC. Its translation is CAEGLGYTF.

The chain recombines TRBV6-5 with TRBJ1-2; D gene ambiguous. Germline-derived CDR1 and CDR2 are MNHEY and SVGAGI. The CDR3 is 14 residues long. Trimming took 5 bases from V and 4 from J, leaving 14 bases between them. CDR3 in DNA: TGTGCCAGCAGTCCAAAACTCGCGGCCTATGGCTACACCTTC. Amino acids: CASSPKLAAYGYTF.

The rearrangement uses TRBV2 and TRBJ2-2; 11 nucleotides agree with TRBD1. CDR3 length equals 13 residues. The V gene end was trimmed by 6 bases and the J gene end by 6 bases; junction bases not matched to a gene: 0. Germline-derived CDR1 and CDR2 are SNHLY and FYNNEI. CDR3 in DNA: TGTGCCAGCAGGGGACAGGGGGCCGGGGAGCTGTTTTTT. This encodes CASRGQGAGELFF.

J is TRBJ2-6 and V is TRBV5-8; TRBD1 agrees at 7 bases. The V gene's germline CDR1 is SGHTS and CDR2 YDEGEE. This CDR3 is built from 20 residues. The trim removed 1 base at V and 2 bases at J, leaving 15 bases unmatched. CDR3 residues: CASSLSVRTGGMAGANVLTF. CDR3 nucleotide sequence: TGTGCCAGCAGCTTGTCTGTCAGGACAGGTGGTATGGCTGGGGCCAACGTCCTGACTTTC. Together with reference TRBV5-8 and TRBJ2-6, the CDR3 gives the full variable domain: EAGVTQSPTHLIKTRGQQATLRCSPISGHTSVYWYQQALGLGLQFLLWYDEGEERNRGNFPPRFSGRQFPNYSSELNVNALELEDSALYLCASSLSVRTGGMAGANVLTFGAGSRLTVL.

The V gene is TRBV28, the J gene TRBJ1-5; D ambiguous. CDR3 length equals 14 residues. Germline assignment: CDR1 MDHEN and CDR2 SYDVKM. Trimming took off 2 bases at V and 6 bases at J, with 11 bases between the two ends. CDR3 in DNA: TGTGCCAGCAGTTTACCCCCGGGTAGTCAGCCCCAGCATTTT. It is translated as CASSLPPGSQPQHF.

This clone appeared a few times. The V gene is TRBV2, the J gene TRBJ1-2; D may be TRBD1 (5 bases). The CDR3 is made up of 14 amino acids. Trimming took 3 bases from V and 4 from J, leaving 12 bases between them. Germline lookup yields CDR1 SNHLY and CDR2 FYNNEI. CDR3 residues: CASSDPDRVYGYTF. DNA for the CDR3: TGTGCCAGCAGTGACCCCGACAGAGTCTATGGCTACACCTTC.

The CDR3 reads CASSPVDRLSDGYTF. The CDR3 bases are TGTGCCAGCAGCCCGGTGGACAGGCTAAGCGATGGCTACACCTTC. The chain combines TRBV6-5 with TRBJ1-2; 7 bases agree with TRBD1. The trim removed 6 bases at V and 6 bases at J, leaving 13 bases unmatched. This CDR3 is built from 15 residues. Germline V gene data show CDR1 as MNHEY and CDR2 as SVGAGI.

The chain has TRBV12-5 and TRBJ2-3, with 12 bases identical to TRBD1. Unmatched junction bases numbered 16, after V lost 6 bases and J lost 3 bases. The CDR3 is 19 amino acids. CDR1 LGHNT and CDR2 FRNRAP come from the germline V gene. CDR3 in DNA: TGTGCTAGTGGAACATCCCGGGACAGGGGGCAAAATTGGACAGATACGCAGTATTTT. Its protein is CASGTSRDRGQNWTDTQYF.

This clone has ten or more counts. The chain uses TRBV6-2 or TRBV6-3 and TRBJ1-2; no definite D call. The germline CDR1 and CDR2 sequences are MNHEY and SVGEGT. This CDR3 has 14 residues. V lost 4 bases and J 4 bases, leaving 13 bases between the germline ends. The CDR3 loop is CASSLVRSSYGYTF. CDR3 coding DNA: TGTGCCAGCAGTTTGGTCAGGTCCTCCTATGGCTACACCTTC.

The rearrangement links TRBV27 to TRBJ1-2, with a tentative D call TRBD1 (6 bases). The CDR3 consists of 15 residues. CDR1 is MNHEY, CDR2 SMNVEV, per germline (reference sequence). V was pared by 3 bases and J by 4 bases, with 15 bases between. DNA for the CDR3: TGTGCCAGCAGTTTCTTCCCTCAGGGGATCTATGGCTACACCTTC. It yields the protein CASSFFPQGIYGYTF.

V and J are TRBV18 and TRBJ1-6, with TRBD1 identical over 9 bases. The CDR3 runs to 16 residues. After removal of 1 base from V and 7 bases from J, the junction contained 5 bases not matched to a gene. The V gene's germline CDR1 is KGHSH and CDR2 LQKENI. This chain's CDR3 is CASSPQVTGGNSPLHF. CDR3 DNA: TGTGCCAGCTCACCACAAGTGACAGGGGGGAATTCACCCCTCCACTTT. Full variable domain (rest looked up from reference TRBV18 and TRBJ1-6): NAGVMQNPRHLVRRRGQEARLRCSPMKGHSHVYWYRQLPEEGLKFMVYLQKENIIDESGMPKERFSAEFPKEGPSILRIQQVVRGDSAAYFCASSPQVTGGNSPLHFGNGTRLTVT.

The V and J genes are TRBV3-1 (or the pseudogene TRBV3-2) and TRBJ2-1; TRBD2 matches at 10 bases. The CDR3 spans 16 residues. V trimming: 1 base; J trimming: 7 bases; junction bases outside the gene matches: 7. Looked up from germline, CDR1 is LGHDT and CDR2 is YNNKEL (reference sequence). The CDR3 reads CASSQGVSGGQNEQFF. The CDR3 coding sequence is TGTGCCAGCAGCCAAGGGGTTAGCGGGGGGCAAAATGAGCAGTTCTTC.

This sequence joins TRBV29-1 and TRBJ1-2, with D possibly being TRBD1 (5 bases). The germline gives CDR1 SQVTM, CDR2 ANQGSEA. The CDR3 has 13 amino acids. V was shortened by 7 bases and J by 4 bases, with 16 bases between the two germline ends. CDR3 sequence reads: CSADSGLGYGYTF. CDR3 coding DNA: TGCAGCGCAGATTCGGGACTTGGCTATGGCTACACCTTC. The full variable domain, rest sourced from reference TRBV29-1 and TRBJ1-2, is SAVISQKPSRDICQRGTSLTIQCQVDSQVTMMFWYRQQPGQSLTLIATANQGSEATYESGFVIDKFPISRPNLTFSTLTVSNMSPEDSSIYLCSADSGLGYGYTFGSGTRLTVV.

The V call is TRBV28, the J call TRBJ2-7; D is perhaps TRBD1 (5 bases). This CDR3 has 16 residues. Germline CDR1 reads MDHEN; CDR2 reads SYDVKM. V was cut by 3 bases and J by 0 bases, with 15 bases left in between. CDR3 bases: TGTGCCAGCAGTTTTTCGCTTGCAGGGCTCTCCTACGAGCAGTACGTC. Translation: CASSFSLAGLSYEQYV.

The V gene is TRBV4-2, the J gene TRBJ2-1; TRBD2 matches 16 bases. Per germline, CDR1 LGHNA and CDR2 YNFKEQ. The CDR3 runs to 20 residues. Losses at the gene ends were 4 bases for V and 6 bases for J; bases not matched to a gene: 15. This CDR3 reads CASSRQKQGTSGGARNEQFF. CDR3 nucleotide sequence: TGTGCCAGCAGCCGCCAAAAACAAGGGACTAGCGGGGGGGCACGCAATGAGCAGTTCTTC.

The chain is built from TRBV12-3 or TRBV12-4 and TRBJ2-1, with D possibly being TRBD1 (6 bases). The CDR3 contains 13 residues. With 5 bases removed from V and 8 bases from J, the gap between germline ends came to 13 bases. The CDR3 nucleotides are TGTGCCAGCAGTCCGCAACAGGGCCATGAGCAGTTCTTC. Translating gives CASSPQQGHEQFF.

The CDR3 coding sequence is TGTGCCAGCAGCCCCCGGGGTGGGGGGTCCGCAGATACGCAGTATTTT. Translation: CASSPRGGGSADTQYF. This chain joins TRBV9 and TRBJ2-3; perhaps TRBD2 as D (6 bases). The CDR3 runs 16 residues. Germline V CDR1 and CDR2: SGDLS, YYNGEE. Trimming shortened V by 4 bases and J by 4 bases, and 19 bases separated the two germline ends.

This chain links TRBV2 with TRBJ1-5; 8 bases are a match to TRBD1. J gave up 0 bases and V 6 bases, and 4 bases lay outside the gene matches. CDR1 is SNHLY and CDR2 is FYNNEI in the germline V gene. This CDR3 region has 15 residues. CDR3 in amino acids: CASSGTGGSNQPQHF. As DNA, the CDR3 is TGTGCCAGCAGCGGAACAGGGGGTAGCAATCAGCCCCAGCATTTT.

The table lists this clone with a few counts. The chain links TRBV3-1 (or the pseudogene TRBV3-2) to TRBJ2-2; possibly TRBD2 for D (5 bases). V was trimmed by 1 base and J by 1 base, leaving 7 bases between them. The CDR3 covers 15 residues. Germline V gene lookup returns CDR1 LGHDT and CDR2 YNNKEL (reference sequence). DNA of the CDR3: TGTGCCAGCAGCCAAGGGACTCAGAACACCGGGGAGCTGTTTTTT. Its translation: CASSQGTQNTGELFF.

The chain joins TRBV2 to TRBJ1-1; D is ambiguous. The CDR3 length is 15 residues. Germline V gives CDR1 SNHLY, CDR2 FYNNEI. V was clipped by 2 bases and J by 1 base, with 11 bases between them. CDR3 DNA: TGTGCCAGCAGTGAAAGGTCAGGAAAGAACACTGAAGCTTTCTTT. Residues: CASSERSGKNTEAFF.

V gene TRBV7-2 combines with J gene TRBJ2-2, with a possible D match to TRBD1 (6 bases). The CDR3 loop spans 14 amino acids. CDR1 is SGHTA and CDR2 is FQGNSA in the germline V gene. Between the trimmed V and J ends, which lost 5 bases and 2 bases, there was a span of 9 bases. Here the CDR3 DNA reads TGTGCCAGCAGCGCGGACAGTAACACCGGGGAGCTGTTTTTT. It yields the protein CASSADSNTGELFF.

The rearrangement joins TRBV19 to TRBJ2-1; 7 nucleotides agree with TRBD1. V lost 5 bases and J lost 5; bases outside the gene matches: 15. This CDR3 region has 17 residues. Germline-derived CDR1 and CDR2 are LNHDA and SQIVND (reference sequence). The CDR3: CASSFAHTGALDNEQFF. The CDR3 coding sequence is TGTGCCAGTAGTTTCGCCCACACAGGGGCCCTTGACAATGAGCAGTTCTTC.

The J gene is TRBJ1-4, the V gene TRBV2, with D maybe TRBD1 (5 bases). Germline CDR1 and CDR2: SNHLY and FYNNEI. The CDR3 totals 16 residues. V lost 5 bases and J lost 6, with 19 bases in between. The CDR3 sequence is CASSIPGTEDHEKLFF. The CDR3 nucleotides read TGTGCCAGCAGTATACCCGGGACTGAGGACCATGAAAAACTGTTTTTT.

The rearrangement joins TRBV19 to TRBJ1-4; 8 bases agree with TRBD1. J lost 8 bases, V lost 6 bases, and 8 bases had no gene match. This CDR3 is 14 amino acids long. Per germline, CDR1 LNHDA and CDR2 SQIVND (reference sequence). The CDR3 sequence: CASSEPDRGEKLFF. The CDR3 DNA reads TGTGCCAGTAGCGAACCAGACAGGGGAGAAAAACTGTTTTTT.

The rearrangement joins TRBV4-1 to TRBJ2-3, with D perhaps matching TRBD1 (5 bases). Germline values: CDR1 MGHRA, CDR2 YSYEKL. The length of the CDR3 is 15 residues. Trimming cost V 3 bases and J 5 bases, with 15 bases left between them. The DNA of the CDR3 is TGCGCCAGCAGCCAGAGAGCGACAGCCGAAGATACGCAGTATTTT. It is translated as CASSQRATAEDTQYF.

The chain links TRBV24-1 to TRBJ1-4, with D maybe TRBD1 (6 bases). The germline gives CDR1 KGHDR, CDR2 SFDVKD. The CDR3 has 15 amino acids. V was trimmed by 3 bases and J by 4 bases, leaving 11 bases between them. CDR3 sequence reads: CATSDPRGVNEKLFF. The CDR3 region has the DNA TGTGCCACCAGTGATCCCAGGGGCGTTAATGAAAAACTGTTTTTT.

This clone was counted once. This sequence joins TRBV24-1 and TRBJ2-3; TRBD2 matches 8 bases. Germline-derived CDR1 and CDR2 are KGHDR and SFDVKD. V lost 3 bases, J lost 8 bases, and 15 bases stayed unmatched. The CDR3 contains 17 residues. The CDR3 DNA is TGTGCCACCAGTGATGATCGCATAGCGGGGCCCGTCGTTACGCAGTATTTT. This codes for CATSDDRIAGPVVTQYF.

This chain uses TRBV9 with TRBJ1-2; 7 bases match TRBD1. The CDR3 extends over 16 amino acids. The germline V gene has CDR1 SGDLS and CDR2 YYNGEE. V lost 3 bases and J lost 4; bases outside the gene matches: 12. This CDR3 is CASSDNPGQLFYGYTF. The CDR3 DNA reads as TGTGCCAGCAGCGATAATCCGGGACAGCTTTTCTATGGCTACACCTTC. Full variable domain (rest looked up from reference TRBV9 and TRBJ1-2): DSGVTQTPKHLITATGQRVTLRCSPRSGDLSVYWYQQSLDQGLQFLIQYYNGEERAKGNILERFSAQQFPDLHSELNLSSLELGDSALYFCASSDNPGQLFYGYTFGSGTRLTVV.